This T cell receptor (beta chain) was captured by sequencing in a study of T-cell reconstitution after alpha-beta-depleted transplantation in children. This CDR3 is 17 amino acids long. Using unique molecular identifiers, the investigators prepared the TCRbeta library. TCRdb re-analysed the PCR reads in MiXCR, keeping a single row per CDR3 protein. The sample contains 550,000 to 600,000 distinct CDR3 sequences, roughly 23% of which appear only once. General study points: Newly generated T cells supplied most T-cell counts and diversity one year post-transplant. Two months or so post-transplant, alpha-beta T cells reportedly derived from several hundred expanded graft clones. Several patients had high TCRbeta diversity at day 60; it came from surviving recipient T cells and thymic progenitors.

This clonotype was found many times. Its antigen is not identified. The J gene is TRBJ1-4, the V gene TRBV21-1; no check of the table's D call, TRBD1, against the DNA was made. TRBV21-1 counts as a pseudogene. The sequence came from a boy younger than two who had a stem cell transplant for acute myeloid leukemia, so the T cells may come from the graft donor. Sample: PBMCs, mostly from graft donor cells, taken 360 days after TCRalphabeta/CD19-depleted stem cell transplant. The CDR3 here is CASSSPGGDRSNEKLFF. DNA for the CDR3: TGTGCCAGCAGCTCTCCCGGGGGGGATAGATCTAATGAAAAACTGTTTTTT.